This TCR beta chain was documented in a study of identical twins. MiXCR was run by TCRdb on the 5' RACE reads, yielding one entry per CDR3 protein. The table shows some 500,000 distinct CDR3 sequences, with 9.6% occurring only once. Trimming left V 5 bases short and J 10 bases short, with 11 bases between. The CDR3 contains 10 residues. Germline V gives CDR1 SQVTM, CDR2 ANQGSEA. This clonotype appeared many times. This sample also belongs to another study, concerning yellow fever vaccine responses in identical twins.

The sequence derives from a woman between 18 and 30 years old in good health. Sample: PBMCs. J is TRBJ1-1 and V is TRBV29-1; possibly TRBD1 for D (5 bases). The chain's CDR3 is CSVFERGAFF. The CDR3, as DNA: TGCAGCGTTTTCGAGAGGGGAGCTTTCTTT. The whole variable domain, filled in from reference TRBV29-1 and TRBJ1-1, reads SAVISQKPSRDICQRGTSLTIQCQVDSQVTMMFWYRQQPGQSLTLIATANQGSEATYESGFVIDKFPISRPNLTFSTLTVSNMSPEDSSIYLCSVFERGAFFGQGTRLTVV.